Listed below are T cell receptor beta chains from one sample, sequenced in a study of cytomegalovirus exposure and HLA in healthy donors. Clones were read by immunoSEQ multiplex PCR, and TCRdb kept only the in-frame ones, dropping some. The sample lists approximately 150,000 clones, 75% to 90% occurring once. The sequenced sample consisted of PBMCs. These receptors were taken from a woman in her 30s in good health and CMV-seronegative. Each CDR3 is given with its conserved first and last residue. D genes are given only for firm matches.

v_gene,len,j_gene,d_gene,CDR3aa
TRBV30,16,TRBJ1-2,.,CAWSLTSGRFAYGYTF
TRBV11-2,15,TRBJ1-2,TRBD1,CASSSLGTGLGGYTF
TRBV19,15,TRBJ1-2,TRBD1,CASIESGGKDYGYTF
TRBV19,15,TRBJ1-4,TRBD1,CASSAPTGGNEKLFF
TRBV14,15,TRBJ2-7,.,CASSHRQTLSYEQYF
TRBV7-2,14,TRBJ1-2,TRBD1,CASSLQGGRDGYTF
TRBV6-1,12,TRBJ1-1,.,CASRQPNTEAFF
TRBV9,14,TRBJ2-1,.,CASSVTGRGNEQFF
TRBV5-6,16,TRBJ2-2,.,CASSLGGQPLGGELFF
TRBV7-9,14,TRBJ1-5,TRBD1,CASSLGQSNQPQHF
TRBV30,14,TRBJ1-2,.,CAWSVFEDSTGYTF
TRBV29-1,13,TRBJ1-5,TRBD1,CSVGTGNNQPQHF
TRBV11-1,17,TRBJ2-3,TRBD1,CASSLGPEGQMTDTQYF
TRBV7-2,15,TRBJ2-7,TRBD2,CASSLATSSSYEQYF
TRBV6-5,10,TRBJ1-1,.,CASGQFEAFF
TRBV9,13,TRBJ1-3,.,CASSVAQGNTIYF
TRBV4-1,13,TRBJ2-7,TRBD1,CASSLRQGYEQYF
TRBV11-2,14,TRBJ2-3,.,CASSLPQAPDTQYF
TRBV4-3,14,TRBJ2-2,.,CASSRDKNTGELFF
TRBV7-3,13,TRBJ2-5,TRBD1,CASSPGGQETQYF
TRBV5-6,12,TRBJ2-1,TRBD2,CASSLSGDEQFF
TRBV9,13,TRBJ1-1,TRBD1,CASSTRGDSEAFF
TRBV10-3,15,TRBJ2-7,TRBD1,CAISAGDRVQYEQYF
TRBV7-2,15,TRBJ2-1,.,CASSPLASSYNEQFF
TRBV5-1,14,TRBJ2-1,.,CASSQGQGGNEQFF
TRBV19,15,TRBJ2-1,TRBD2,CASSILRTSGNEQFF
TRBV7-2,16,TRBJ2-3,TRBD1,CASSLVDRRYTDTQYF
TRBV7-6,15,TRBJ2-1,.,CASSLYLGGGDEQFF
TRBV6-5,15,TRBJ1-3,.,CASSYNGPTGNTIYF
TRBV27,18,TRBJ2-1,TRBD2,CASSSYPGLADPGNEQFF
TRBV6-6,13,TRBJ2-7,TRBD1,CASSYSRGYEQYF
TRBV6-1,15,TRBJ2-2,.,CASSRSGTGAGELFF
TRBV6-1,13,TRBJ2-5,.,CASSEPGVPTQYF
TRBV7-2,14,TRBJ1-2,TRBD1,CASSPGGNAYGYTF
TRBV4-2,14,TRBJ1-2,.,CASSQEAVNYGYTF
TRBV9,15,TRBJ1-3,.,CASSLNMGAGNTIYF
TRBV27,15,TRBJ1-1,TRBD1,CASSPRTGANTEAFF
TRBV6-1,14,TRBJ2-7,.,CASRGLTGMHEQYF
TRBV7-9,13,TRBJ2-3,.,CASSLPQWDTQYF
TRBV7-6,14,TRBJ1-1,TRBD1,CASSYQGANTEAFF
TRBV6-1,14,TRBJ2-5,.,CASSEGYSQETQYF
TRBV9,13,TRBJ2-2,.,CASSAGGSGELFF
TRBV7-9,14,TRBJ1-1,.,CASSGSGGRTEAFF
TRBV19,17,TRBJ2-7,.,CASSIRAGMSGNYEQYF